The rows below give T cell receptor beta chains drawn from one sample of a study of blood T cells in healthy people across ages. TCRdb re-derived calls from the 5' RACE reads in MiXCR, one entry per CDR3 protein. The profile covers 850,000 to 950,000 distinct CDR3 sequences, with around 26% appearing a single time and roughly 17% taken by the ten largest. Input material: blood. Receptors originate from a woman aged 80 or over in good health. The CDR3 runs from the conserved cysteine through the conserved F or W. A D gene is named only where the DNA matches it firmly. A row's size may be missing; if present it is once, few, many or a size class.

DNA: TGTGCCAGCAGCTTCCGCGGGGGGGAAGAGACCCAGTACTTC; CDR3: CASSFRGGEETQYF; V: TRBV13; size: many; D: TRBD2; J: TRBJ2-5
DNA: TGTGCCAGCAGCCTGAAGCCCTCCGGCGGGTATGGCTACACCTTC; CDR3: CASSLKPSGGYGYTF; V: TRBV7-9; size: few; D: -; J: TRBJ1-2
DNA: TGCGCCAGCAGCGGGGGACCGCTCACTGAAGCTTTCTTT; CDR3: CASSGGPLTEAFF; V: TRBV5-1; size: -; D: -; J: TRBJ1-1
DNA: TGTGCCAGCAGCCCAACAGGGATAAAAGCTTTCTTT; CDR3: CASSPTGIKAFF; V: TRBV5-5; size: few; D: -; J: TRBJ1-1
DNA: TGTGCCAGCCGCACTAGCGGGGGGTGCAATGAGCAGTTCTTC; CDR3: CASRTSGGCNEQFF; V: TRBV7-8; size: -; D: TRBD2; J: TRBJ2-1
DNA: TGTGCCAGCAGAACAGGGGGCACGAGCACTGAAGCTTTCTTT; CDR3: CASRTGGTSTEAFF; V: TRBV6-2/TRBV6-3; size: -; D: TRBD1; J: TRBJ1-1
DNA: TGTGCCAGCTCAGACACCACGGCCCAGCCCCAGCATTTT; CDR3: CASSDTTAQPQHF; V: TRBV18; size: -; D: -; J: TRBJ1-5
DNA: TGTGCCAGCAGCAAGGGACAGGGGAGCTATGGCTACACCTTC; CDR3: CASSKGQGSYGYTF; V: TRBV7-9; size: many; D: TRBD1; J: TRBJ1-2
DNA: TGTGCCAGCAGCTTAGATCCGGGCATCTCCTACGAGCAGTACTTC; CDR3: CASSLDPGISYEQYF; V: TRBV11-2; size: -; D: -; J: TRBJ2-7
DNA: TGTGCCAGCAGCCGTGGGACAGGGCCTTCGTATGAGCAGTTCTTC; CDR3: CASSRGTGPSYEQFF; V: TRBV7-2; size: -; D: TRBD1; J: TRBJ2-1
DNA: TGTGCCAGCAGTCTTAGCGGGAAGCAGTTCTTC; CDR3: CASSLSGKQFF; V: TRBV12-3/TRBV12-4; size: once; D: TRBD2; J: TRBJ2-1
DNA: TGCGGTGCTAGAGACCCTCCGGGGGGGCCATCAATGGAGACCCAGTACTTC; CDR3: CGARDPPGGPSMETQYF; V: TRBV20-1; size: once; D: TRBD2; J: TRBJ2-5
DNA: TGTGCCAGCAGCTTAAATACACAGGGGAGATCACCCCTCCACTTT; CDR3: CASSLNTQGRSPLHF; V: TRBV7-2; size: many; D: TRBD1; J: TRBJ1-6
DNA: TGTGCCAGCAGTTACGCGGGTCGGTCCTACGAGCAGTACTTC; CDR3: CASSYAGRSYEQYF; V: TRBV6-2/TRBV6-3; size: few; D: -; J: TRBJ2-7
DNA: TGTGCTAGCAGCCCGACAACGGCGTCAGAGACCCAGTACTTC; CDR3: CASSPTTASETQYF; V: TRBV7-7; size: -; D: -; J: TRBJ2-5
DNA: TGTGCCAGCAGCCAAGATAGTCCCGGGACAGGATTTGGATTGGGGCAGTTCTTC; CDR3: CASSQDSPGTGFGLGQFF; V: TRBV4-2; size: many; D: TRBD1; J: TRBJ2-1
DNA: TGTGCCAGCAGTTTCGGGGGGGCCAGGACAGATACGCAGTATTTT; CDR3: CASSFGGARTDTQYF; V: TRBV28; size: -; D: TRBD2; J: TRBJ2-3
DNA: TGTGCCAGCAGTTACACCCCCCGGACAGTTAGCAATCAGCCCCAGCATTTT; CDR3: CASSYTPRTVSNQPQHF; V: TRBV6-6; size: -; D: -; J: TRBJ1-5
DNA: TGTGCCGGCAGTTCGCGCATACTAGCGGGGAAAACAGATACGCAGTATTTT; CDR3: CAGSSRILAGKTDTQYF; V: TRBV27; size: -; D: TRBD2; J: TRBJ2-3
DNA: TGTGCCAGCAGCCCAGAGGCGGCCAGAAAGAGTTATGGCTACACCTTC; CDR3: CASSPEAARKSYGYTF; V: TRBV3-1; size: few; D: -; J: TRBJ1-2
DNA: TGTGCCACCAGTGATAGGGGGGGCCCCCGGGAGACCCAGTACTTC; CDR3: CATSDRGGPRETQYF; V: TRBV24-1; size: many; D: -; J: TRBJ2-5
DNA: TGTGCCATCTCTGACCCAGGATACTATGGCTACACCTTC; CDR3: CAISDPGYYGYTF; V: TRBV10-3; size: -; D: -; J: TRBJ1-2
DNA: TGCAGTGCTAGACGCGGGACTAGCACAGATACGCAGTATTTT; CDR3: CSARRGTSTDTQYF; V: TRBV20-1; size: many; D: -; J: TRBJ2-3
DNA: TGTGCCAGCAACCCTGAGGCAGGGGGGTCCGACAATGAGCAGTACTTC; CDR3: CASNPEAGGSDNEQYF; V: TRBV7-2; size: -; D: -; J: TRBJ2-7
DNA: TGCAGCGGTGTGCTTGGATCCATGAACACTGAAGCTTTCTTT; CDR3: CSGVLGSMNTEAFF; V: TRBV29-1; size: many; D: -; J: TRBJ1-1
DNA: TGTGCCAGCAGCCATACGAACTGGGGGTATGGCTACACCTTC; CDR3: CASSHTNWGYGYTF; V: TRBV3-1; size: many; D: -; J: TRBJ1-2
DNA: TGTGCCAGCAGCCTCGGACTAGCGGGGCACTCGAGAGAGACCCAGTACTTC; CDR3: CASSLGLAGHSRETQYF; V: TRBV7-7; size: -; D: TRBD2; J: TRBJ2-5
DNA: TGTGCCAGTAATAATGGGGGATCGAACACTGAAGCTTTCTTT; CDR3: CASNNGGSNTEAFF; V: TRBV3-1; size: few; D: -; J: TRBJ1-1
DNA: TGTGCCAGCAGCCCCCGGACAGGGGCTAGAAACATTCAGTACTTC; CDR3: CASSPRTGARNIQYF; V: TRBV5-8; size: -; D: TRBD1; J: TRBJ2-4
DNA: TGTGCCAGCAGTCCCGTTTGGGGGGAAAGCCAGCCCCAGCATTTT; CDR3: CASSPVWGESQPQHF; V: TRBV6-5; size: many; D: -; J: TRBJ1-5
DNA: TGTGCCAGCAGCTCCCCTTGGGATTCGAACTATGGCTACACCTTC; CDR3: CASSSPWDSNYGYTF; V: TRBV12-3/TRBV12-4; size: few; D: -; J: TRBJ1-2
DNA: TGTGCCAGCAAGGGTGGCACCTTCGGCACTGAAGCTTTCTTT; CDR3: CASKGGTFGTEAFF; V: TRBV2; size: few; D: -; J: TRBJ1-1
DNA: TGTGCCACGGAAGGTAGACTAGACACAGATACGCAGTATTTT; CDR3: CATEGRLDTDTQYF; V: TRBV7-9; size: many; D: -; J: TRBJ2-3
DNA: TGTGCCAGCAGCCGAGGGACAACGGAGGGCTACACCTTC; CDR3: CASSRGTTEGYTF; V: TRBV7-2; size: many; D: -; J: TRBJ1-2
DNA: TGTGCCAGCAGCCGAGCAAATGGGAAGAAGGATGGAGCTTTCTTT; CDR3: CASSRANGKKDGAFF; V: TRBV6-1; size: few; D: -; J: TRBJ1-1
DNA: TGTGCCAGCAGCACCGGGACAGGACAATACGAGCAGTACTTC; CDR3: CASSTGTGQYEQYF; V: TRBV5-6; size: -; D: TRBD1; J: TRBJ2-7
DNA: TGCGCCAGCAGCCCGGGACAGGGACTCGCTGAAGCTTTCTTT; CDR3: CASSPGQGLAEAFF; V: TRBV4-1; size: -; D: TRBD1; J: TRBJ1-1
DNA: TGCAGTGCTATCGGTCAGCGGGAGGGCCTAGATACGCAGTATTTT; CDR3: CSAIGQREGLDTQYF; V: TRBV20-1; size: -; D: TRBD2; J: TRBJ2-3
DNA: TGCAGTGCTAGCGAACAGGGCGGCTCCTGCGAGCAGTACTTC; CDR3: CSASEQGGSCEQYF; V: TRBV20-1; size: -; D: -; J: TRBJ2-7
DNA: TGTGCCGGCAGCTTATATAGCACTGTGGACGGCGGTAATGAAAAACTGTTTTTT; CDR3: CAGSLYSTVDGGNEKLFF; V: TRBV7-6; size: -; D: -; J: TRBJ1-4
DNA: TGTGCCAGCAGCTTAGGACCGGGACTAGCGGGACATGAGCAGTTCTTC; CDR3: CASSLGPGLAGHEQFF; V: TRBV7-9; size: -; D: TRBD2; J: TRBJ2-1
DNA: TGTGCCAGCAGCCGTGGTTCCAAGAACACTGAAGCTTTCTTT; CDR3: CASSRGSKNTEAFF; V: TRBV3-1; size: -; D: -; J: TRBJ1-1
DNA: TGCGCCAGCAGCATGGACGGGTTCAGCACAGATACGCAGTATTTT; CDR3: CASSMDGFSTDTQYF; V: TRBV5-1; size: many; D: -; J: TRBJ2-3
DNA: TGTGCCAGCTCACCCTCCCGGACAGGAGTGAACACTGAAGCTTTCTTT; CDR3: CASSPSRTGVNTEAFF; V: TRBV18; size: -; D: TRBD1; J: TRBJ1-1
DNA: TGCGCCAGCAGCTACGGGGGAATGGGCAATGAGCAGTTCTTC; CDR3: CASSYGGMGNEQFF; V: TRBV5-1; size: -; D: -; J: TRBJ2-1
DNA: TGCGCCAGCAGCTCAGGGACAACCCCAAATCAGCCCCAGCATTTT; CDR3: CASSSGTTPNQPQHF; V: TRBV5-1; size: -; D: -; J: TRBJ1-5
DNA: TGCGCCAGCAGCGCAGGGACAGGGTGGGACACTGAAGCTTTCTTT; CDR3: CASSAGTGWDTEAFF; V: TRBV5-1; size: few; D: TRBD1; J: TRBJ1-1
DNA: TGCAGTGCTAGGTCCCCCACTAGTGCCCTCAACAATGAGCAGTTCTTC; CDR3: CSARSPTSALNNEQFF; V: TRBV20-1; size: many; D: -; J: TRBJ2-1
DNA: TGTGCCAGCAGCTTACCCGGCGAGCAGTACTTC; CDR3: CASSLPGEQYF; V: TRBV11-2; size: -; D: -; J: TRBJ2-7
DNA: TGCAGTGCTAGAGACACCTTGCCTAGCAGGGGGGCCTCCGAGCAGTACTTC; CDR3: CSARDTLPSRGASEQYF; V: TRBV20-1; size: few; D: -; J: TRBJ2-7
DNA: TGTGCCATCAGCCCTAGACAGGGAAGGAAAGAGACCCAGTACTTC; CDR3: CAISPRQGRKETQYF; V: TRBV10-3; size: many; D: TRBD1; J: TRBJ2-5
DNA: TGTGCCAGCAGTTACCCCGTCGGGGCGGGGGCTTACCAAGAGACCCAGTACTTC; CDR3: CASSYPVGAGAYQETQYF; V: TRBV6-2/TRBV6-3; size: few; D: -; J: TRBJ2-5
DNA: TGTGCCAGCAGCTCGACACTAGCGGGGGTCAATGAGCAGTTCTTC; CDR3: CASSSTLAGVNEQFF; V: TRBV5-5; size: few; D: TRBD2; J: TRBJ2-1
DNA: TGTGCCAGCAGCATCCGACAGGGTAACACCGGGGAGCTGTTTTTT; CDR3: CASSIRQGNTGELFF; V: TRBV12-3/TRBV12-4; size: few; D: TRBD1; J: TRBJ2-2
DNA: TGTGCCGGCAGCCACTCTGGGCAGGGCTATGGCTACACCTTC; CDR3: CAGSHSGQGYGYTF; V: TRBV3-1; size: -; D: -; J: TRBJ1-2